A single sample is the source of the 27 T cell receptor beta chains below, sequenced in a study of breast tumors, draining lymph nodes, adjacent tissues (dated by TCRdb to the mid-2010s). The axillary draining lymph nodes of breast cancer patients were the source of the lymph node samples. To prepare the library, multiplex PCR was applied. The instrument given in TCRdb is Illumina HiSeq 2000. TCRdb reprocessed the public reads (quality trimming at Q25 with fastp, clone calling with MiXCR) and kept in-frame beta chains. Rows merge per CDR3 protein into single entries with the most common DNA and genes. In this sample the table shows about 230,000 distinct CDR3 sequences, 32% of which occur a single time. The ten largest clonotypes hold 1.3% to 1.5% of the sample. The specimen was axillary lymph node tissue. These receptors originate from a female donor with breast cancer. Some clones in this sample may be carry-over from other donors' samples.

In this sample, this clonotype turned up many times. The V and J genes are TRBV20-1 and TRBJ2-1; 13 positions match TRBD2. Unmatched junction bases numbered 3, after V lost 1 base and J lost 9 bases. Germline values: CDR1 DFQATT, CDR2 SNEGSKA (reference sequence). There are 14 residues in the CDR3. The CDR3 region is CSARGTSGSGEQFF. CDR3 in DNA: TGCAGTGCTAGAGGGACTAGCGGGAGTGGTGAGCAGTTCTTC.

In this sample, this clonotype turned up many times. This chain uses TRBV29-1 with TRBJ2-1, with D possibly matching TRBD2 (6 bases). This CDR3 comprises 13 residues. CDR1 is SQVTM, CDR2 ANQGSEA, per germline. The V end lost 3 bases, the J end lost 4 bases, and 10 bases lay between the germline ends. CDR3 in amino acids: CSVDGRVYNEQFF. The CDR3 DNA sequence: TGCAGCGTTGACGGGAGAGTATACAATGAGCAGTTCTTC.

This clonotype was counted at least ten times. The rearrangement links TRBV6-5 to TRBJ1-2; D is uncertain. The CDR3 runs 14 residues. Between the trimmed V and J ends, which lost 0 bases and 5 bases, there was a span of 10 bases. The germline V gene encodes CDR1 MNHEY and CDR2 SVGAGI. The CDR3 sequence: CASSYSAGRYGYTF. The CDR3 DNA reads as TGTGCCAGCAGTTACTCCGCAGGCAGATATGGCTACACCTTC.

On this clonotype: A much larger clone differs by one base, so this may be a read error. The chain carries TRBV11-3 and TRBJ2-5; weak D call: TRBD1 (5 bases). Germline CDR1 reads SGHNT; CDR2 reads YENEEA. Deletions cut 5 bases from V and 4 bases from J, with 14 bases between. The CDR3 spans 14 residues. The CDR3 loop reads CASSPRTLPETQYF. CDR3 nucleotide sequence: TGTGCCAGCAGCCCGCGGACATTACCAGAGACCCAGTACTTC.

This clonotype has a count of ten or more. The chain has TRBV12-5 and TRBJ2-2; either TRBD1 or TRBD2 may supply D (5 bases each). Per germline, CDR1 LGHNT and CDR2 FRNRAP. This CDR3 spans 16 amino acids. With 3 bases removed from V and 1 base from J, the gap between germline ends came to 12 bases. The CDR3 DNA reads TGTGCTAGTGGTTTCGCCGGGACGGTGAACACCGGGGAGCTGTTTTTT. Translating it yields CASGFAGTVNTGELFF. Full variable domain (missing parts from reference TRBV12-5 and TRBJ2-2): DARVTQTPRHKVTEMGQEVTMRCQPILGHNTVFWYRQTMMQGLELLAYFRNRAPLDDSGMPKDRFSAEMPDATLATLKIQPSEPRDSAVYFCASGFAGTVNTGELFFGEGSRLTVL.

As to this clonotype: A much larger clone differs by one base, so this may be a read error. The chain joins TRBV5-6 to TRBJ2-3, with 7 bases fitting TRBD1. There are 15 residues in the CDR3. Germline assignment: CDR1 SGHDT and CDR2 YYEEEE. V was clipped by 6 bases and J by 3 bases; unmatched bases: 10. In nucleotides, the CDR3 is TGTGCCAGCATCAAAACAGGGGCCGTTACAGATACGCAGTATTTT. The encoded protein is CASIKTGAVTDTQYF. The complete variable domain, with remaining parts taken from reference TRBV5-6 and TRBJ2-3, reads DAGVTQSPTHLIKTRGQQVTLRCSPKSGHDTVSWYQQALGQGPQFIFQYYEEEERQRGNFPDRFSGHQFPNYSSELNVNALLLGDSALYLCASIKTGAVTDTQYFGPGTRLTVL.

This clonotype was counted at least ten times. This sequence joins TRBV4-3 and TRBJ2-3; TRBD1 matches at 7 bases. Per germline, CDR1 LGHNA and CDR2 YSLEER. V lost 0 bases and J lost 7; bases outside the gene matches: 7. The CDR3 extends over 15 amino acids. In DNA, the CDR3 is TGCGCCAGCAGCCAAGATACGGCAGGGGGAAATACGCAGTATTTT. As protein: CASSQDTAGGNTQYF.

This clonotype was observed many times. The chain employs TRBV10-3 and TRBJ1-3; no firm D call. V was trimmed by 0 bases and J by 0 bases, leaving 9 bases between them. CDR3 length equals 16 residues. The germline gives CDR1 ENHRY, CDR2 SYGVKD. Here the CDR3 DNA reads TGTGCCATCAGTGAGTCGGACGGGTCCTCTGGAAACACCATATATTTT. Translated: CAISESDGSSGNTIYF.

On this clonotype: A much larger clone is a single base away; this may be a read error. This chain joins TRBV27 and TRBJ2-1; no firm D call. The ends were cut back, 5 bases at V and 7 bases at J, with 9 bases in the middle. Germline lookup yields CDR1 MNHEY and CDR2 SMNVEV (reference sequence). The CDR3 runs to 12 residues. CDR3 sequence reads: CASSTIGNEQFF. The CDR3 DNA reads TGTGCCAGCAGTACGATAGGGAATGAGCAGTTCTTC.

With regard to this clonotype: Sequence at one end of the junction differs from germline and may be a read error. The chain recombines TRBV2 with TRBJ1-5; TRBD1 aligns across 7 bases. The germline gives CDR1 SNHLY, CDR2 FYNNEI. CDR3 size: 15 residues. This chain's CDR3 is CASRGGSSSDQPQHF. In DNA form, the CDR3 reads TGTGCTAGCAGAGGGGGCAGCTCGAGCGATCAGCCCCAGCATTTT.

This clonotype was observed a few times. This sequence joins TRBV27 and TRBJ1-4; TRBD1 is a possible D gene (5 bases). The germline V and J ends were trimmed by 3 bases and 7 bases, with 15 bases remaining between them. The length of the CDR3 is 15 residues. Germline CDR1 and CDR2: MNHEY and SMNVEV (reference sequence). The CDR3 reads CASSFLTPGGEKLFF. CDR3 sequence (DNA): TGTGCCAGCAGTTTCCTGACACCTGGGGGTGAAAAACTGTTTTTT.

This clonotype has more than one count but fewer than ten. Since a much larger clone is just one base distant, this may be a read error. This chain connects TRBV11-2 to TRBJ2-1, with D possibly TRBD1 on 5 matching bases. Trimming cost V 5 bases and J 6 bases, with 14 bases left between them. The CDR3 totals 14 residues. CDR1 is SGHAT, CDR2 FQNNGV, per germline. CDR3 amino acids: CASSRRGDTNEQFF. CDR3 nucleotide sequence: TGTGCCAGCAGCCGAAGGGGCGATACCAATGAGCAGTTCTTC. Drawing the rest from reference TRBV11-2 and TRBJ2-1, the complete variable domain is EAGVAQSPRYKIIEKRQSVAFWCNPISGHATLYWYQQILGQGPKLLIQFQNNGVVDDSQLPKDRFSAERLKGVDSTLKIQPAKLEDSAVYLCASSRRGDTNEQFFGPGTRLTVL.

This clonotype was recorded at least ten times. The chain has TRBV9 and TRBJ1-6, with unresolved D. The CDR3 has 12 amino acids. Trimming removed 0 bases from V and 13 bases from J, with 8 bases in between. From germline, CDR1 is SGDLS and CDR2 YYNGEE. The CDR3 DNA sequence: TGTGCCAGCAGCGTAGACTCTCGTCCCCTCCACTTT. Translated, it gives CASSVDSRPLHF.

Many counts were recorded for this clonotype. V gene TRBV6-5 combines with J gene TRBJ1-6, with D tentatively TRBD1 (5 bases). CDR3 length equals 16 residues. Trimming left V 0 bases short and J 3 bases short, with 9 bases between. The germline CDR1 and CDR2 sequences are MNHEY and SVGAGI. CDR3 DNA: TGTGCCAGCAGTTACTCAAGGGGTGGCTATAATTCACCCCTCCACTTT. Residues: CASSYSRGGYNSPLHF.

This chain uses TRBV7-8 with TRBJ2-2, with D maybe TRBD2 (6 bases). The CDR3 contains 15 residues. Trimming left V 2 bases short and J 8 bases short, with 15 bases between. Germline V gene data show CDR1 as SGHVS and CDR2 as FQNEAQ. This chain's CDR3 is CASSLRRDGSGELFF. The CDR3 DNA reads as TGTGCCAGCAGCTTACGGCGGGATGGGTCTGGGGAGCTGTTTTTT.

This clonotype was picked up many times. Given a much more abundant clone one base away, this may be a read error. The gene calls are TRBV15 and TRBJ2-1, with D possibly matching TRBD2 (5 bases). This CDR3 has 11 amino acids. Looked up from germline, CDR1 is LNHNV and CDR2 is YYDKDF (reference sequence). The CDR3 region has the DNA TGTGCCACCGGACGCCGGACTGAGCGGTTCTTC. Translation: CATGRRTERFF.

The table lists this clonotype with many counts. The CDR3 nucleotides are TGTGCCAGCAGCACCGGGACAGTCTATGGCTACACCTTC. This codes for CASSTGTVYGYTF. The chain links TRBV6-5 to TRBJ1-2, with 7 bases matching TRBD1. V gave up 6 bases and J gave up 4 bases; unmatched junction bases: 5. Germline values: CDR1 MNHEY, CDR2 SVGAGI. The CDR3 loop spans 13 amino acids.

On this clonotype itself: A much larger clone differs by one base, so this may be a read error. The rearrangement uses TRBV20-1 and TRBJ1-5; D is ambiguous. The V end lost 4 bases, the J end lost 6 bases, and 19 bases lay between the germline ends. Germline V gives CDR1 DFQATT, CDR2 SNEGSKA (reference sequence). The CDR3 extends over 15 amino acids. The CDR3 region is CSATIRLRNTQPQHF. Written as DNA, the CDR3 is TGCAGTGCTACTATTAGACTGAGAAACACTCAGCCCCAGCATTTT.

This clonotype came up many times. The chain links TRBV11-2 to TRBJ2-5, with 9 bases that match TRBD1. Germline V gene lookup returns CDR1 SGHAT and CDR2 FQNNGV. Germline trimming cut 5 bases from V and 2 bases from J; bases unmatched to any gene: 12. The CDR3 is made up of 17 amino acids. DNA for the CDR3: TGTGCCAGCAGCCGCACCGGGGGACAGGGAGTACAAGAGACCCAGTACTTC. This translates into CASSRTGGQGVQETQYF. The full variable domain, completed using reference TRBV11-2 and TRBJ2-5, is EAGVAQSPRYKIIEKRQSVAFWCNPISGHATLYWYQQILGQGPKLLIQFQNNGVVDDSQLPKDRFSAERLKGVDSTLKIQPAKLEDSAVYLCASSRTGGQGVQETQYFGPGTRLLVL.

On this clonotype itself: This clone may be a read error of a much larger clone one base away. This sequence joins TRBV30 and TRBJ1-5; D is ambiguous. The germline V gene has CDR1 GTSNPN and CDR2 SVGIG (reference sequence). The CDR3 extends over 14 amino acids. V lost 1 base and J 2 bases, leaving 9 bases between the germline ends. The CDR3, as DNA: TGTGCCTGGAGTGGCGGGGAATGCAATCAGCCCCAGCATTTT. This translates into CAWSGGECNQPQHF.

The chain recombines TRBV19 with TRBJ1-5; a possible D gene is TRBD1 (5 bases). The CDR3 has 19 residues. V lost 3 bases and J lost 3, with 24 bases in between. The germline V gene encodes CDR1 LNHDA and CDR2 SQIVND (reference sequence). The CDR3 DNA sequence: TGTGCCAGTAGTATTATGGGGCGGACCCGCCAAGAGACCAATCAGCCCCAGCATTTT. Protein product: CASSIMGRTRQETNQPQHF. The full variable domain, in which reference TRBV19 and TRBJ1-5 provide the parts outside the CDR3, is DGGITQSPKYLFRKEGQNVTLSCEQNLNHDAMYWYRQDPGQGLRLIYYSQIVNDFQKGDIAEGYSVSREKKESFPLTVTSAQKNPTAFYLCASSIMGRTRQETNQPQHFGDGTRLSIL.

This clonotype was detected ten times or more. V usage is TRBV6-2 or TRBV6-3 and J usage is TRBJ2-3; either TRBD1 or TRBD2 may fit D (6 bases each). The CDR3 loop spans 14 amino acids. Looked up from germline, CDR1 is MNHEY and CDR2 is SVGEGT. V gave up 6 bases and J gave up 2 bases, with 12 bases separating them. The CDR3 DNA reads TGTGCCAGCAGCCCTCGGGGGCCCACAGATACGCAGTATTTT. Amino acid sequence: CASSPRGPTDTQYF.

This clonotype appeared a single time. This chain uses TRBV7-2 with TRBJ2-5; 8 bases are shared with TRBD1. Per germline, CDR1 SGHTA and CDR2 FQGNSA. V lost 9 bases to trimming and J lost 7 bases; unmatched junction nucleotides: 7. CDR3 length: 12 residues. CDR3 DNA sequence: TGTGCCAGGGACAGGGACCTGGTGACCCAGTACTTC. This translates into CARDRDLVTQYF. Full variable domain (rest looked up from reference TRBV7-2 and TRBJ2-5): GAGVSQSPSNKVTEKGKDVELRCDPISGHTALYWYRQSLGQGLEFLIYFQGNSAPDKSGLPSDRFSAERTGGSVSTLTIQRTQQEDSAVYLCARDRDLVTQYFGPGTRLLVL.

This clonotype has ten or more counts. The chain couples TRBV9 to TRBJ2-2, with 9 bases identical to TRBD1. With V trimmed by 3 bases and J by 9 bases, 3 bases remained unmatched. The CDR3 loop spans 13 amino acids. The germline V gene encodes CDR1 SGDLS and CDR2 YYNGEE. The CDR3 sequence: CASSGDRVWELFF. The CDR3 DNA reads TGTGCCAGCAGCGGGGACAGGGTCTGGGAGCTGTTTTTT.

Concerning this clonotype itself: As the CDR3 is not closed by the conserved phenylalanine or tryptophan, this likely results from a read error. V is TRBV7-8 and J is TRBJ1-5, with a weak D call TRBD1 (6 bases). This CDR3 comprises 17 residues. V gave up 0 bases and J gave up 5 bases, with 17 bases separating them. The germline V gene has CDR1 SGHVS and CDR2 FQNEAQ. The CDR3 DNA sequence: TGTGCCAGCAGCTTAGCGTTAAGGGGGGAGACCGATCAGCCCCAGCATCTT. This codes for CASSLALRGETDQPQHL.

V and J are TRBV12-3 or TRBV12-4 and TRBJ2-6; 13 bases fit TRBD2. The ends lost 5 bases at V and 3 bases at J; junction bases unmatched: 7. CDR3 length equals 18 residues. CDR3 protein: CASSGGLAGPVGANVLTF. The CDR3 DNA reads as TGTGCCAGCAGTGGGGGACTAGCGGGGCCGGTTGGGGCCAACGTCCTGACTTTC.

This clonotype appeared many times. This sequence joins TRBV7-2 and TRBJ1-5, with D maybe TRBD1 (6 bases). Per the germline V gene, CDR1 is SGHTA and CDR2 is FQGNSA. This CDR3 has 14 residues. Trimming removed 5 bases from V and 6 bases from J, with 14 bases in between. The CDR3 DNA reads TGTGCCAGCAGCATCAGGGGTAGGGGTCAGCCCCAGCATTTT. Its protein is CASSIRGRGQPQHF.